The source of this T cell receptor beta chain is a study of persistence of HIV-infected CD4 T cells (TCRdb year 2020). Looking at the study overall: CMV- and HIV-1 Gag-responding CD4+ T cells were isolated from ART-treated individuals so that antigen-driven clonal expansion of HIV-1-infected cells could be examined. The median time participants had been on suppressive ART was 7 to 8 years. Apart from a couple of participants who underwent leukapheresis at a single time point, peripheral blood samples of up to roughly 180 mL were collected from participants at multiple time points. The TCR cluster analysis across participants included 8 participants for CMV and roughly 7 participants for Gag. The clonality of all cells in each sorted population was assessed by TCRbeta sequencing, whereas the clonality of infected cells was assessed by proviral sequencing. The paper's findings and limits, for the study overall: Bulk TCR analyses could not be restricted to the rare CMV-responding cells that actually carried HIV-1 proviruses. Significantly lower TCRbeta richness was observed in CMV- and Gag-responding cells than in anti-CD3/anti-CD28-responding cells, and higher oligoclonality was observed in CMV-responding cells than in CD3/CD28-stimulated and Gag-responding cells. Only a small number of individuals took part in the study, and the range of antigens tested was limited. TCR oligoclonality correlated with proviral oligoclonality within the same sorted populations. Antigen-responding cells were enriched for degenerate expanded CDR3beta sequences, which suggests convergent selection of CD4+ responses to CMV and Gag.

TCRbeta repertoires were sequenced from genomic DNA with the immunoSEQ hsTCRB assay version 4 in survey mode. For TCRbeta sequencing, genomic DNA was diluted to around 9.9 ng/uL, with up to about 1 ug used per sample. Processing in the source paper ran as follows. TCRbeta data analysis was done in ImmunoSeq Analyzer 3.0, and diversity was calculated on productive nucleotide rearrangements. Lower-bound TCR diversity was estimated with the improved Chao index, and clonality with the Gini coefficient using the Immunarch R package. Different nucleotide rearrangements encoding the same CDR3beta amino acid sequence were counted as distinct clonotypes. Differential abundance analysis identified TCRbeta sequences significantly enriched in antigen-responding cells relative to anti-CD3/anti-CD28-activated cells. GLIPH2 clustered TCRs by predicted peptide-MHC specificity, both within individual participants and across merged participant data sets. The table comes from immuneACCESS by way of TCRdb, which keeps in-frame sequences with V and J called. Part of the clones is missing from these tables; in studies checked, under half for an unresolved V gene and the rest for unknown reasons. The DNA was the basis for D and trimming; V, J and clone size are from that table. A total of 37,000 or so clones appear in this sample, 80% of them only once. Roughly 1.7% of the sample comes from the top ten.

Reading the label with the study, this specimen's treatment or condition is: suppressive antiretroviral therapy. Cells were stimulated with lysates of CMV-infected fibroblasts at 9 to 10 ug/mL. Memory CD4+ T cells that did not respond, being CD40L-negative, CD69-negative and CD45RO-high, were sorted as memory populations depleted of antigen-responding cells. Participants were HIV-1-infected adults who started suppressive ART during chronic infection. For at least 4 years, the participants' plasma HIV-1 RNA had been undetectable, below 50 copies/mL. To be included, participants needed a CD4+ T cell count above 400 cells/uL and a positive CMV serology. Before stimulation, PBMCs were isolated using density centrifugation and depleted of CD8+ T cells. For about 20 hours, CD8-depleted PBMCs were stimulated with anti-CD28/CD49d costimulation, a CD40-blocking antibody, and enfuvirtide, which was added to prevent new infections. Cells were sorted on a Beckman Coulter MoFlo Legacy or XDP sorter, with propidium iodide excluding dead cells. The QIAamp DNA Mini Kit was used for genomic DNA extraction from samples above one million cells, and the Quick-DNA Microprep Kit was used otherwise.

This clone is a singleton in its sample. There is no known antigen for this receptor. Possible read error: a much larger clone is one base away. Other DNA sequences in the same sample also yield this CDR3. The material was CD4+ T cells sorted from PBMCs after approximately 19-hour stimulation, obtained from a patient who received antiretroviral therapy. The cell subset or site label for this specimen denotes: CD40L-CD69- CD45RO-high memory CD4 T cells not responding to CMV lysate. The receptor was isolated from an adult man with HIV who was CMV-seropositive.

This receptor has the CDR3 CAISEVRGTPYNEQFF. In nucleotides, the sequence is TGTGCCATCAGTGAGGTCAGGGGGACCCCCTATAATGAGCAGTTCTTC. The chain uses TRBV10-3 and TRBJ2-1, with 7 junctional bases fitting TRBD1. The cysteine opens and the phenylalanine closes a CDR3 of 16 amino acids. Of the read, only the CDR3 DNA is kept; its 48 bases are in frame from base 1. Looking up the germline V gene yields CDR1 ENHRY and CDR2 SYGVKD.